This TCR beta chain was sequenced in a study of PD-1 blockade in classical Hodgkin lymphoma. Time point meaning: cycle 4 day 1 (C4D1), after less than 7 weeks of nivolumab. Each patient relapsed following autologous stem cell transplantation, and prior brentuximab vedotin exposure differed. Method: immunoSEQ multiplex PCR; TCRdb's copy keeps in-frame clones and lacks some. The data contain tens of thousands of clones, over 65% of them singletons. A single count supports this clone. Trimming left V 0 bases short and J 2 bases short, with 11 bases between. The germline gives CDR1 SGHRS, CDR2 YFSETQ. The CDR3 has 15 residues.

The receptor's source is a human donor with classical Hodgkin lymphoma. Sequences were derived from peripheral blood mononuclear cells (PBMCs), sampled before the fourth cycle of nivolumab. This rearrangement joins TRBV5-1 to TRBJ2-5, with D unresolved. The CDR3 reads CASSLVGLGQETQYF. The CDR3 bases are TGCGCCAGCAGCTTGGTGGGGTTGGGTCAAGAGACCCAGTACTTC.